The 2 T cell receptor beta chains given below trace back to one sample, sequenced in a study of blood T cell repertoires in COVID-19. Clones were read by immunoSEQ multiplex PCR, and TCRdb kept only the in-frame ones, dropping some. Of approximately 70,000 clones in the sample, just under 80% are singletons; the top ten hold 6.3%. Sample: peripheral blood. The receptors were gathered from a woman aged 55-70 years with acute or convalescent COVID-19.

The chain joins TRBV7-2 to TRBJ2-2; D perhaps matches TRBD1 (5 bases). The CDR3 has 14 residues. Germline V lookup: CDR1 SGHTA, CDR2 FQGNSA. Trimming left V 5 bases short and J 1 base short, with 8 bases between. This CDR3 reads CASSGRENTGELFF. The CDR3 DNA reads TGTGCCAGCAGCGGCAGGGAGAACACCGGGGAGCTGTTTTTT.

V is TRBV27 and J is TRBJ2-7, with D possibly being TRBD1 (5 bases). V dropped 10 bases and J dropped 4 bases, with 20 bases sitting between them. The germline V gene encodes CDR1 MNHEY and CDR2 SMNVEV (reference sequence). This CDR3 is 14 amino acids long. The CDR3 here is CATRQGSASYEQYF. The CDR3 DNA is TGTGCCACCCGGCAGGGATCGGCTAGTTACGAGCAGTACTTC.